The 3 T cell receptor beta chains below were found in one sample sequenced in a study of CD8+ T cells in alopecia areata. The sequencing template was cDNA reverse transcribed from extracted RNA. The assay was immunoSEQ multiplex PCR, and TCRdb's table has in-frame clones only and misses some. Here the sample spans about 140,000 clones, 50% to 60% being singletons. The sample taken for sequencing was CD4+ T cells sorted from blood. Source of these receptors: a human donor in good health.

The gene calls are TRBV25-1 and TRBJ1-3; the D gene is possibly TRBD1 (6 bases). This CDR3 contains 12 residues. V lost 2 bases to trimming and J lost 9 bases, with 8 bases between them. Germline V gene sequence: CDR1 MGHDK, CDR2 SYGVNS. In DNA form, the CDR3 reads TGTGCCAGCAGTGAAGGGGGGCCCACCATATATTTT. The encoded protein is CASSEGGPTIYF.

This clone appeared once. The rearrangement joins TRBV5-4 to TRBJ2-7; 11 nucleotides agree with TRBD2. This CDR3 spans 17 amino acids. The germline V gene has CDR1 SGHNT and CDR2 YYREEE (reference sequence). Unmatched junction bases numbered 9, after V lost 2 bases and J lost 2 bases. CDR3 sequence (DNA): TGTGCCAGCAGCTTATCCGGGACTAGCGGAAGCACCTACGAGCAGTACTTC. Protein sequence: CASSLSGTSGSTYEQYF.

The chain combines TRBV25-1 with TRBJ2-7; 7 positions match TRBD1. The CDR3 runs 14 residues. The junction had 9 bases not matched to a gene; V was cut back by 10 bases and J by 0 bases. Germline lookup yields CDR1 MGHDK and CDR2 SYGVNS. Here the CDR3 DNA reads TGTGCCACCTCCGCCGGGACAGCCTCCTACGAGCAGTACTTC. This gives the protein CATSAGTASYEQYF.